This TCR beta chain was recorded in a study of siplizumab effects on memory and regulatory T cells. A note on this clone: Its target is unknown. A junction end diverges from the germline sequence, so it may reflect a read error.

General observations from the study: Solely a minor proportion of alloreactive clones could be assigned to unstimulated subsets.

The CDR3 spans 14 residues. The germline V gene has CDR1 GTSNPN and CDR2 SVGIG (reference sequence). Generated by immunoSEQ multiplex PCR, the TCRdb table keeps only in-frame clones and is missing some. This sample yields some 100,000 clones, of which about 91% are seen a single time; 0.15% belongs to the top ten. Sequences were obtained from CD4+ T cells sorted from blood. The chain uses TRBV30 and TRBJ2-7; D is perhaps TRBD1 (6 bases). The sequence came from a human donor in good health. The CDR3 nucleotides read TGTGCCTGGAGTGTACCGTGGGGACACTACGAGCAGTGCTTC. Amino acid sequence: CAWSVPWGHYEQCF. Based on the CDR3 plus reference TRBV30 and TRBJ2-7, the full variable domain is SQTIHQWPATLVQPVGSPLSLECTVEGTSNPNLYWYRQAAGRGLQLLFYSVGIGQISSEVPQNLSASRPQDRQFILSSKKLLLSDSGFYLCAWSVPWGHYEQCFGPGTRLTVT.